The text below deals with one T cell receptor (beta chain). Sequencing used immunoSEQ multiplex PCR; TCRdb keeps in-frame clones, though not all of them. The sample lists 250,000 to 350,000 clones, approximately 87% occurring once. The data originate from a study of blood T cell repertoires in COVID-19. Study-level background: PBMCs, B-cell-depleted T cells, or T cells were the source of the cDNA or gDNA that made up the material.

Sequences were obtained from peripheral blood. The receptor was isolated from a woman aged 50 to 65 who had recovered from COVID-19.

The CDR3 sequence: CASSFGAGYSYEQYF. In DNA, the CDR3 is TGTGCCAGCAGCTTCGGCGCGGGGTACTCCTACGAGCAGTACTTC. The chain uses TRBV13 and TRBJ2-7, with D possibly TRBD2 on 6 matching bases. CDR1 and CDR2 from the germline V gene are PRHDT and FYEKMQ (reference sequence). CDR3 size: 15 residues. V was cut by 3 bases and J by 0 bases, with 12 bases left in between.